Listed below are T cell receptor beta chains from one sample, sequenced in a study of T-cell memory formation after mild COVID-19. MiXCR was run by TCRdb on the 5' RACE reads, yielding one entry per CDR3 protein. The sample records under 200,000 distinct CDR3 sequences, under 14% being singletons. The sequenced sample was PBMCs or a T cell subset sorted from them (not recorded which). All receptors come from a man between 18 and 35 years old who had mild COVID-19 (a few samples of this study predate the infection). Cell type and time point are not known. Each CDR3 is given with its conserved first and last residue. The D gene is left open where the match is weak. A row's size may be missing; if present it is once, few, many or a size class.

V	J	size	D	CDR3	DNA
TRBV10-3	TRBJ2-5	few	.	CAISETDQETQYF	TGTGCCATCAGTGAGACAGACCAAGAGACCCAGTACTTC
TRBV4-1	TRBJ2-5	few	TRBD1	CASSQRQGIEETQYF	TGCGCCAGCAGCCAAAGACAGGGTATAGAAGAGACCCAGTACTTC
TRBV7-2	TRBJ2-1	many	TRBD1	CASSLDQGANEQFF	TGTGCCAGCAGCTTGGACCAGGGGGCCAATGAGCAGTTCTTC
TRBV5-1	TRBJ2-2	.	TRBD1	CASSSQGASGELFF	TGCGCCAGCAGCTCGCAGGGGGCATCCGGGGAGCTGTTTTTT
TRBV20-1	TRBJ1-5	.	.	CSARVGIFNQPQHF	TGCAGTGCTAGAGTTGGGATATTCAATCAGCCCCAGCATTTT
TRBV6-5	TRBJ1-1	.	.	CASSYISGPMNTEAFF	TGTGCCAGCAGTTATATATCGGGACCAATGAACACTGAAGCTTTCTTT
TRBV11-2	TRBJ2-3	many	.	CATGRGSTDTQYF	TGTGCCACCGGACGGGGGAGCACAGATACGCAGTATTTT
TRBV29-1	TRBJ1-5	many	.	CSVADFHQPQHF	TGCAGCGTTGCGGACTTCCATCAGCCCCAGCATTTT
TRBV7-8	TRBJ2-3	.	.	CASSSRLGIPDTQYF	TGTGCCAGCAGCTCCCGCCTTGGGATTCCGGATACGCAGTATTTT
TRBV20-1	TRBJ1-4	few	.	CSASRTNEKLFF	TGCAGTGCTAGCAGGACTAATGAAAAACTGTTTTTT
TRBV7-2	TRBJ1-5	few	.	CASSLDSALRPQHF	TGTGCCAGCAGCTTGGACAGCGCTCTAAGGCCCCAGCATTTT
TRBV6-5	TRBJ2-6	.	.	CASKLHSGANVLTF	TGTGCCAGCAAACTGCACTCTGGGGCCAACGTCCTGACTTTC
TRBV7-8	TRBJ1-1	.	.	CASSLVSSIEAFF	TGTGCCAGCAGCCTAGTGTCATCGATTGAAGCTTTCTTT
TRBV7-7	TRBJ2-4	many	TRBD1	CASSFGTGDIQYF	TGTGCTAGCAGCTTCGGGACAGGGGACATTCAGTACTTC
TRBV7-9	TRBJ2-3	.	TRBD1	CASSAGDREADTQYF	TGTGCCAGCAGCGCGGGGGACAGGGAGGCAGATACGCAGTATTTT
TRBV5-1	TRBJ1-1	many	TRBD1	CASSSWGTAEAFF	TGCGCCAGCAGCTCTTGGGGGACAGCTGAAGCTTTCTTT
TRBV6-6	TRBJ2-5	few	TRBD1	CASSYGDRGPGETQYF	TGTGCCAGCAGTTACGGGGACAGGGGCCCTGGGGAGACCCAGTACTTC
TRBV12-3/TRBV12-4	TRBJ1-5	few	TRBD1	CASSPRDRGLQPQHF	TGTGCCAGCAGTCCCCGGGACAGGGGGCTTCAGCCCCAGCATTTT
TRBV7-9	TRBJ2-5	few	.	CASSLGSTAKNQETQYF	TGTGCCAGCAGCCTAGGTAGTACGGCCAAGAACCAAGAGACCCAGTACTTC
TRBV6-4	TRBJ2-3	.	TRBD2	CASSPTSGEGNTQYF	TGTGCCAGCAGTCCGACTAGCGGGGAGGGAAATACGCAGTATTTT
TRBV4-1	TRBJ1-2	.	.	CASSQDGPYGYTF	TGCGCCAGCAGCCAGGACGGCCCGTATGGCTACACCTTC
TRBV18	TRBJ2-4	few	TRBD1	CASSPRVPGGLGKNIQYF	TGTGCCAGCTCACCACGGGTCCCAGGGGGCCTCGGCAAAAACATTCAGTACTTC
TRBV18	TRBJ1-2	few	.	CASSPPMVSWGYTF	TGTGCCAGCTCACCACCGATGGTATCTTGGGGCTACACCTTC
TRBV11-2	TRBJ2-1	.	.	CASSKSRGVGVYEQFF	TGTGCCAGCAGCAAAAGTCGGGGCGTAGGTGTCTATGAGCAGTTCTTC
TRBV10-3	TRBJ2-7	many	TRBD1	CAISEYRTGRSYEQYF	TGTGCCATCAGTGAGTACAGGACAGGGCGTTCCTACGAGCAGTACTTC
TRBV20-1	TRBJ2-5	many	TRBD2	CSAKLAGGRETQYF	TGCAGTGCTAAGCTAGCGGGGGGAAGAGAGACCCAGTACTTC
TRBV6-5	TRBJ2-5	few	TRBD2	CASSRPGLAGKTQYF	TGTGCCAGCAGTCGACCGGGACTAGCGGGGAAGACCCAGTACTTC
TRBV4-3	TRBJ2-7	few	TRBD1	CASSYRQGIYEQYF	TGCGCCAGCAGCTATAGACAGGGGATCTACGAGCAGTACTTC